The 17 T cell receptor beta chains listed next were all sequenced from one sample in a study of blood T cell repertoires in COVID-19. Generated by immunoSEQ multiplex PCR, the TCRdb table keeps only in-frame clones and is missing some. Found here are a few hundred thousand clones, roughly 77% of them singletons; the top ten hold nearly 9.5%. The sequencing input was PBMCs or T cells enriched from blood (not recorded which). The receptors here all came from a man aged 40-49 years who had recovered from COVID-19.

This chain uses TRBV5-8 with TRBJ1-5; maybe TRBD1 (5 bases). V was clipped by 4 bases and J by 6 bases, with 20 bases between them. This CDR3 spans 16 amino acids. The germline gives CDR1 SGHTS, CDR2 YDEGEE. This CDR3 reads CASSPGAGVRSQPQHF. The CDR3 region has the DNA TGTGCCAGCAGCCCCGGGGCGGGGGTGCGGAGTCAGCCCCAGCATTTT. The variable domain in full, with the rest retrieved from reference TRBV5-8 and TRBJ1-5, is EAGVTQSPTHLIKTRGQQATLRCSPISGHTSVYWYQQALGLGLQFLLWYDEGEERNRGNFPPRFSGRQFPNYSSELNVNALELEDSALYLCASSPGAGVRSQPQHFGDGTRLSIL.

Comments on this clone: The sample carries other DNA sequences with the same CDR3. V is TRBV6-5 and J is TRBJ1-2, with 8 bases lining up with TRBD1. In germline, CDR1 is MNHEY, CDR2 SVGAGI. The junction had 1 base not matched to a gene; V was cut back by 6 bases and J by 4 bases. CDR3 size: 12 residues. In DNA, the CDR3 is TGTGCCAGCAGGGACAGGGTCTATGGCTACACCTTC. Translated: CASRDRVYGYTF.

The CDR3 nucleotides are TGCGCCAGCAGACAAACCACCTCGCCCGGGGGTGGCTACACCTTC. Protein: CASRQTTSPGGGYTF. J is TRBJ1-2 and V is TRBV10-2; maybe TRBD1 (5 bases). V was shortened by 6 bases and J by 7 bases, with 21 bases between the two germline ends. This CDR3 is built from 15 residues. CDR1 is WSHSY, CDR2 SAAADI, per germline.

CDR3 loop: CASSLEGQPQHF. CDR3 DNA: TGTGCCAGCAGTCTGGAGGGGCAGCCCCAGCATTTT. The rearrangement uses TRBV19 and TRBJ1-5; D is possibly TRBD1 (5 bases). The V end lost 9 bases, the J end lost 7 bases, and 13 bases lay between the germline ends. From germline, CDR1 is LNHDA and CDR2 SQIVND (reference sequence). This CDR3 comprises 12 residues.

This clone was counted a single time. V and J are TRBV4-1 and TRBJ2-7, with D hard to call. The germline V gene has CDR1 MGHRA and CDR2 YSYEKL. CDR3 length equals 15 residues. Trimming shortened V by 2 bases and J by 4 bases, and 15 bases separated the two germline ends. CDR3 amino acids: CASSQFGSRYYEQYF. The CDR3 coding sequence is TGCGCCAGCAGCCAATTTGGATCGCGGTATTACGAGCAGTACTTC.

The CDR3: CASSSGLAGGGQFF. The CDR3, as DNA: TGTGCCAGCTCATCCGGACTAGCGGGAGGTGGTCAGTTCTTC. This chain uses TRBV18 with TRBJ2-1, with 14 bases aligning to TRBD2. The CDR3 sequence is 14 residues long. V dropped 5 bases and J dropped 13; count of bases not matched to a gene: 7. Germline lookup yields CDR1 KGHSH and CDR2 LQKENI.

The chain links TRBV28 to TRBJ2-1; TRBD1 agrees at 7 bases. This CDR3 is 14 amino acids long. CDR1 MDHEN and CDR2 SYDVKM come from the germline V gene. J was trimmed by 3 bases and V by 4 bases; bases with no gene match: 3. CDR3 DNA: TGTGCCAGCAGTTCGGGGACAGACTACAATGAGCAGTTCTTC. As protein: CASSSGTDYNEQFF.

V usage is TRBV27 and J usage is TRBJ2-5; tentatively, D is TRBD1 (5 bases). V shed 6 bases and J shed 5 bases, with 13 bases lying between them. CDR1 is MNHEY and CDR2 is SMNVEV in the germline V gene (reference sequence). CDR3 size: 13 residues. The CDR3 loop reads CASSQGSRETQYF. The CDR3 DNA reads TGTGCCAGCAGCCAGGGTTCCCGGGAGACCCAGTACTTC.

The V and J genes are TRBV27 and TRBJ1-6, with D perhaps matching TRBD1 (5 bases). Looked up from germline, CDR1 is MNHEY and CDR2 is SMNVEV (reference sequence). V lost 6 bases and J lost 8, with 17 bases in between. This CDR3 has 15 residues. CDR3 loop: CASSPTRLQDSPLHF. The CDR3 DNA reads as TGTGCCAGCAGCCCCACCCGGCTACAGGATTCACCCCTCCACTTT.

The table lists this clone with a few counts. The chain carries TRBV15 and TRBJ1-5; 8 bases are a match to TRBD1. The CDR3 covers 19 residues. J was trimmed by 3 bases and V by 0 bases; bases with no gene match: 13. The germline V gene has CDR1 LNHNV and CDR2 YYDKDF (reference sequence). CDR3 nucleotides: TGTGCCACCAGCAGAGATGGTGGCCGGACAGGGAGCATCAATCAGCCCCAGCATTTT. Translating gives CATSRDGGRTGSINQPQHF. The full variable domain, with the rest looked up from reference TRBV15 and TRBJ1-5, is DAMVIQNPRYQVTQFGKPVTLSCSQTLNHNVMYWYQQKSSQAPKLLFHYYDKDFNNEADTPDNFQSRRPNTSFCFLDIRSPGLGDTAMYLCATSRDGGRTGSINQPQHFGDGTRLSIL.

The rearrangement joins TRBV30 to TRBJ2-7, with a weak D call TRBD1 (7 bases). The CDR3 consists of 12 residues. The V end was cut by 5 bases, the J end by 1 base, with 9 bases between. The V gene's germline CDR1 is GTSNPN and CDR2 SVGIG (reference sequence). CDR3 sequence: CAWAGGSYEQYF. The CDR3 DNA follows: TGTGCCTGGGCAGGGGGGTCCTACGAGCAGTACTTC.

CDR3 nucleotide sequence: TGTGCCATCTCCCAGACCGGGGAGCTGTTTTTT. Protein product: CAISQTGELFF. V and J are TRBV10-3 and TRBJ2-2; no clear D. Germline V CDR1 and CDR2: ENHRY, SYGVKD. The CDR3 length is 11 residues. Trimming shortened V by 8 bases and J by 5 bases, and 6 bases separated the two germline ends.

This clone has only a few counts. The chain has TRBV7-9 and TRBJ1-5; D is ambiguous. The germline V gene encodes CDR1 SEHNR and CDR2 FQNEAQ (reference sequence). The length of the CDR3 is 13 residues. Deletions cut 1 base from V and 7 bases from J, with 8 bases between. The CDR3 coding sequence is TGTGCCAGCAGCTTAGTAAGTGGCCAGCCCCAGCATTTT. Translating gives CASSLVSGQPQHF.

The CDR3 loop reads CASSSTGEMNYGYTF. The CDR3, as DNA: TGTGCCAGCAGCTCCACAGGGGAAATGAACTATGGCTACACCTTC. The chain recombines TRBV5-4 with TRBJ1-2, with 7 bases matching TRBD1. CDR1 is SGHNT, CDR2 YYREEE, per germline (reference sequence). With 3 bases clipped from V and 2 bases from J, the junction kept 7 bases outside the gene matches. The CDR3 loop spans 15 amino acids.

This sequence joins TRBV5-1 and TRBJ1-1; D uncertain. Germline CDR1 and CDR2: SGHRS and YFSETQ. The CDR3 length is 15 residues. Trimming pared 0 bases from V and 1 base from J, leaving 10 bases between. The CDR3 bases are TGCGCCAGCAGCTTGGATAGCCAGCCGAACACTGAAGCTTTCTTT. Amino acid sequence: CASSLDSQPNTEAFF. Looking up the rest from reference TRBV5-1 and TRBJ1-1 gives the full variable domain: KAGVTQTPRYLIKTRGQQVTLSCSPISGHRSVSWYQQTPGQGLQFLFEYFSETQRNKGNFPGRFSGRQFSNSRSEMNVSTLELGDSALYLCASSLDSQPNTEAFFGQGTRLTVV.

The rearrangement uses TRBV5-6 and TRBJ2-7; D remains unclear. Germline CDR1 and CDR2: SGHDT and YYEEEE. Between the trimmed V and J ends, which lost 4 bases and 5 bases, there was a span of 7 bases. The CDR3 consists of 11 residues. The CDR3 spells CASSTRNEQYF. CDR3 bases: TGTGCCAGCAGCACGAGAAACGAGCAGTACTTC.

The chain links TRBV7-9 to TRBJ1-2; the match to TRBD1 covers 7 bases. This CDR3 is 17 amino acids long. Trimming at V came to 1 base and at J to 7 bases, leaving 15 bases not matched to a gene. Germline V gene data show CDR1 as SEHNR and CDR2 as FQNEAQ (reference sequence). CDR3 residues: CASSLGLWRQGVGGYTF. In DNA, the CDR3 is TGTGCCAGCAGCTTAGGTCTGTGGCGGCAGGGGGTAGGTGGCTACACCTTC.